The 15 T cell receptor beta chains below all came from one sample that was sequenced in a study of graft-versus-host responses after intestinal transplantation. Some clones are missing from TCRdb's copy, which holds only in-frame ones; the method was immunoSEQ multiplex PCR. The profile shows around 5,700 clones, approximately 28% of them singletons. The sample consisted of alloreactive CD4+ T cells from a mixed lymphocyte reaction culture, taken before transplantation. Documented subset: CFSE-low proliferating T cells sorted from roughly six-day pre-transplant mixed lymphocyte reaction (GvH or HvG direction). All receptors come from a human patient who was an organ donor for intestinal transplantation.

The chain recombines TRBV6-5 with TRBJ2-5; 7 nucleotides match TRBD2. Germline-derived CDR1 and CDR2 are MNHEY and SVGAGI. The trim removed 4 bases at V and 2 bases at J, leaving 10 bases unmatched. This CDR3 is 16 amino acids long. For the CDR3, the DNA is TGTGCCAGCAGTTCCTCCCCGACTAGCCTACAAGAGACCCAGTACTTC. Translated: CASSSSPTSLQETQYF.

This clone was detected only a few times. V gene TRBV7-9 combines with J gene TRBJ2-7, with 9 bases aligning to TRBD2. Trimming cost V 4 bases and J 2 bases; bases outside gene matches: 3. Germline CDR1 reads SEHNR; CDR2 reads FQNEAQ (reference sequence). This CDR3 has 14 residues. CDR3 protein: CASSWTSAAYEQYF. The CDR3 nucleotides are TGTGCCAGCAGCTGGACTAGCGCCGCCTACGAGCAGTACTTC. The full variable domain, in which reference TRBV7-9 and TRBJ2-7 provide the parts outside the CDR3, is DTGVSQNPRHKITKRGQNVTFRCDPISEHNRLYWYRQTLGQGPEFLTYFQNEAQLEKSRLLSDRFSAERPKGSFSTLEIQRTEQGDSAMYLCASSWTSAAYEQYFGPGTRLTVT.

This chain joins TRBV27 and TRBJ2-3, with 7 bases identical to TRBD2. This CDR3 has 17 residues. J was trimmed by 4 bases and V by 6 bases; bases with no gene match: 16. Looked up from germline, CDR1 is MNHEY and CDR2 is SMNVEV (reference sequence). The CDR3 nucleotides are TGTGCCAGCAGGGGGACTACCTCCCCACTCGGGGCAGATACGCAGTATTTT. Its translation is CASRGTTSPLGADTQYF.

This chain joins TRBV5-4 and TRBJ2-7, with 12 nucleotides matching TRBD2. This CDR3 region has 15 residues. The trim removed 4 bases at V and 3 bases at J, leaving 5 bases unmatched. CDR1 SGHNT and CDR2 YYREEE come from the germline V gene (reference sequence). The CDR3 loop is CASSRTSGAFYEQYF. The CDR3 DNA reads as TGTGCCAGCAGCCGGACTAGCGGGGCGTTCTACGAGCAGTACTTC.

This chain joins TRBV4-3 and TRBJ2-7; D is perhaps TRBD2 (6 bases). The CDR3 loop spans 14 amino acids. V lost 5 bases and J 0 bases, leaving 11 bases between the germline ends. Germline CDR1 reads LGHNA; CDR2 reads YSLEER. The CDR3 coding sequence is TGCGCCAGCAGCGGGGGGACGGGCTCCTACGAGCAGTACTTC. Translation gives CASSGGTGSYEQYF.

The chain recombines TRBV30 with TRBJ1-2; D is unclear. Per germline, CDR1 GTSNPN and CDR2 SVGIG (reference sequence). V lost 5 bases, J lost 4 bases, and 23 bases lay in between. The length of the CDR3 is 16 residues. The CDR3 region has the DNA TGTGCCTGGGAGAAGCAGTGTTATAGAAAGACCTATGGCTACACCTTC. Its protein product is CAWEKQCYRKTYGYTF.

This clone was detected only a few times. The chain recombines TRBV19 with TRBJ2-5, with 10 bases lining up with TRBD1. The V and J ends lost 4 bases and 6 bases, in that order; junction bases with no gene match: 8. The CDR3 has 15 amino acids. Germline V gives CDR1 LNHDA, CDR2 SQIVND (reference sequence). The CDR3 sequence: CASSTGTGDVKTQYF. CDR3 in DNA: TGTGCCAGTAGTACCGGGACAGGGGATGTGAAGACCCAGTACTTC.

The sample holds a few counts of this clone. The rearrangement joins TRBV9 to TRBJ2-5; 8 bases agree with TRBD2. This CDR3 region has 13 residues. Germline values: CDR1 SGDLS, CDR2 YYNGEE. V gave up 1 base and J gave up 4 bases; unmatched junction bases: 0. The CDR3 reads CASSVLAGETQYF. The CDR3 DNA sequence: TGTGCCAGCAGCGTACTAGCGGGAGAGACCCAGTACTTC.

By sample fraction, this clone is medium-sized. The chain has TRBV21-1 and TRBJ1-1. TRBV21-1 is flagged as a pseudogene. CDR3 length: 17 residues. DNA for the CDR3: TGTGCCAGCAGCCCGGGGTGCGTTCCCTGGGGGAACACTGAAGCTTTCTTT. It is translated as CASSPGCVPWGNTEAFF.

The genes are TRBV6-6 and TRBJ1-6; tentatively, D is TRBD1 (5 bases). Germline V gene data show CDR1 as MNHNY and CDR2 as SVGAGI (reference sequence). V was shortened by 6 bases and J by 10 bases, with 16 bases between the two germline ends. The CDR3 runs to 14 residues. The CDR3 here is CASSSPGRVSPLHF. In DNA, the CDR3 is TGTGCCAGCAGCTCTCCAGGGCGCGTATCACCCCTCCACTTT.

The chain combines TRBV11-2 with TRBJ2-1; 9 bases are a match to TRBD1. Trimming removed 5 bases from V and 8 bases from J; junction bases left unmatched: 1. The germline V gene encodes CDR1 SGHAT and CDR2 FQNNGV. The CDR3 spans 12 residues. The CDR3 sequence: CASSRDRDEQFF. The CDR3 DNA is TGTGCCAGCAGCCGGGACAGGGATGAGCAGTTCTTC.

The rearrangement links TRBV4-1 to TRBJ2-2; D is perhaps TRBD2 (6 bases). The CDR3 is made up of 18 amino acids. CDR1 MGHRA and CDR2 YSYEKL come from the germline V gene. Trimming removed 1 base at V and 4 bases at J, with 19 bases between. The CDR3 bases are TGCGCCAGCAGCCAAGGCGGGTCTAGCGACTTAAGCACCGGGGAGCTGTTTTTT. This sequence encodes CASSQGGSSDLSTGELFF.

The rearrangement links TRBV10-1 to TRBJ1-5; D remains ambiguous. From germline, CDR1 is WNHNN and CDR2 SYGVQD (reference sequence). Trimming removed 2 bases at V and 0 bases at J, with 14 bases between. This CDR3 comprises 17 residues. The CDR3 spells CASSETGRDYSNQPQHF. In DNA form, the CDR3 reads TGCGCCAGCAGTGAGACCGGACGGGATTATAGCAATCAGCCCCAGCATTTT.

This clone has more than one count but fewer than ten. The chain has TRBV5-1 and TRBJ2-5; no definite D call. V was cut by 1 base and J by 1 base, with 11 bases left in between. CDR1 SGHRS and CDR2 YFSETQ come from the germline V gene. The CDR3 length is 15 residues. Here the CDR3 DNA reads TGCGCCAGCAGCTTGTTCGTGAATCGCCAAGAGACCCAGTACTTC. Translating gives CASSLFVNRQETQYF.

V is TRBV9 and J is TRBJ2-5; no definite D call. Between the trimmed V and J ends, which lost 0 bases and 0 bases, there was a span of 6 bases. The CDR3 spans 14 residues. Germline V gene lookup returns CDR1 SGDLS and CDR2 YYNGEE. The CDR3 nucleotides read TGTGCCAGCAGCGTAGGGCTCCACCAAGAGACCCAGTACTTC. Its translation: CASSVGLHQETQYF.